This T cell receptor (beta chain) was captured in a study of OX40 agonist ivuxolimab in advanced cancers. On the study more broadly: Partial responses were achieved by three patients, of whom one had hepatocellular carcinoma and two had cutaneous melanoma.

As to this clone: Its specificity is unknown.

The CDR3 length is 16 residues. The ends were cut back, 2 bases at V and 2 bases at J, with 14 bases in the middle. CDR1 SGDLS and CDR2 YYNGEE come from the germline V gene. Produced via immunoSEQ multiplex PCR; TCRdb's table is partial and in-frame only. This table has about 41,000 clones, 80% to 90% appearing once. Study-level points and caveats: The study observed clonal expansion of CD4+ and CD8+ blood T cells by week 6 at 0.1 to 3.0 mg/kg.

The chain employs TRBV9 and TRBJ2-1; weak D call: TRBD2 (6 bases). This TCR was sampled from an adult with an advanced solid tumor such as melanoma, head and neck, liver or kidney cancer. Sequencing was performed on CD4+ or CD8+ T cells sorted from blood, taken in a trial of the OX40 agonist ivuxolimab. CDR3 loop: CASSVSSGVTYNEQFF. The CDR3 DNA follows: TGTGCCAGCAGCGTCAGTAGCGGAGTTACCTACAATGAGCAGTTCTTC.